Many counts were recorded for the clone carrying this T cell receptor (beta chain). Antigen unknown. The ends lost 5 bases at V and 6 bases at J; junction bases unmatched: 7. The CDR3 has 15 residues. CDR1 SEHNR and CDR2 FQNEAQ come from the germline V gene (reference sequence). This sample was included in a study of metastatic and nonmetastatic thyroid tumors. Study overall: Thyroid patients, malignant and benign, had repertoires compared across blood and tumor or nodule tissue. Notes on the study in general: Benign nodules were reported to have significantly lower TCR beta diversity than malignant thyroid tumors, in blood and tumor.

None of the patients had undergone any treatment ahead of thyroid surgery. Using MiXCR, TCRdb reanalyzed the PCR reads. This sample yields about 19,000 clones, of which about a quarter are seen a single time; approximately 3.5% belongs to the top ten. V and J are TRBV7-9 and TRBJ2-3; 11 positions agree with TRBD2. The clonotype originates from a male donor with papillary thyroid cancer or a benign thyroid nodule (not recorded which). Some clones in this sample may be carry-over from other donors' samples. Sequenced: blood. The CDR3: CASSMGLAALDTQYF. For the CDR3, the DNA is TGTGCCAGCAGCATGGGACTAGCGGCCCTGGATACGCAGTATTTT.